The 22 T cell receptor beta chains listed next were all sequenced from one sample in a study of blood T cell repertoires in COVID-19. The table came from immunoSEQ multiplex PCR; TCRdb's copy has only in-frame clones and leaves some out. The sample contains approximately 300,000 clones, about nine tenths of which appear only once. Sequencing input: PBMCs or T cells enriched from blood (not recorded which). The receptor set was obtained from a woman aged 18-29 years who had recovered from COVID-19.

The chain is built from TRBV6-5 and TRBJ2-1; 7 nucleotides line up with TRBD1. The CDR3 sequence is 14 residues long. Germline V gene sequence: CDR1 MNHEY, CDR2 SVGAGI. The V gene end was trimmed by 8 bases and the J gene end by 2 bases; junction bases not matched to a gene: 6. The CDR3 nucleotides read TGTGCCAGCTTTGACAGGGAACCCTACAATGAGCAGTTCTTC. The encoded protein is CASFDREPYNEQFF.

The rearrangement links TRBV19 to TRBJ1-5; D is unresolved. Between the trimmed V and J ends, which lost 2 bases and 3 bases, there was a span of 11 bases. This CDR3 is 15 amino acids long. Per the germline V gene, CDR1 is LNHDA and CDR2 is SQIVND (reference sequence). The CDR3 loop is CASSITVNPNQPQHF. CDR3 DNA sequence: TGTGCCAGTAGTATAACAGTAAACCCCAATCAGCCCCAGCATTTT.

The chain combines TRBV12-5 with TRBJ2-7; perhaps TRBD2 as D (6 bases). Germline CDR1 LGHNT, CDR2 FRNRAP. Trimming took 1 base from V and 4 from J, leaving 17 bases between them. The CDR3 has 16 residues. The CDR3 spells CASGLDGPGRKYEQYF. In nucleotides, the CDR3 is TGTGCTAGTGGTTTGGACGGTCCCGGGAGAAAATACGAGCAGTACTTC.

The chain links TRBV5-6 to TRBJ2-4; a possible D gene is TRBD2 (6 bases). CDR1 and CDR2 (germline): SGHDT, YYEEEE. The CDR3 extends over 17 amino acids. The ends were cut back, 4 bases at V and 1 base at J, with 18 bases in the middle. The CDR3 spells CASSLYTGVVAKNIQYF. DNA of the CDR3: TGTGCCAGCAGCCTGTATACGGGGGTTGTCGCCAAAAACATTCAGTACTTC.

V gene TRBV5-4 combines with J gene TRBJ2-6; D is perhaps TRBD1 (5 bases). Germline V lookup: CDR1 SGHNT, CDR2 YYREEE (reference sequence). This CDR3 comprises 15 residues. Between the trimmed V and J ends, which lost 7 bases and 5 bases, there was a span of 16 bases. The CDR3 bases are TGTGCCAGCGCGTACAGGACGGACCGGGCCAACGTCCTGACTTTC. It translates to CASAYRTDRANVLTF.

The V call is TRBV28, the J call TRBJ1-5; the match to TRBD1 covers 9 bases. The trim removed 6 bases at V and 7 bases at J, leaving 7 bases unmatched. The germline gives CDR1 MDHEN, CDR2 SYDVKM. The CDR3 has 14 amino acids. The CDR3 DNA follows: TGTGCCAGCAGCCTCGACAGGGGGGGACAGCCCCAGCATTTT. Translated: CASSLDRGGQPQHF. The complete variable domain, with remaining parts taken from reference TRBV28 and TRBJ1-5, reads DVKVTQSSRYLVKRTGEKVFLECVQDMDHENMFWYRQDPGLGLRLIYFSYDVKMKEKGDIPEGYSVSREKKERFSLILESASTNQTSMYLCASSLDRGGQPQHFGDGTRLSIL.

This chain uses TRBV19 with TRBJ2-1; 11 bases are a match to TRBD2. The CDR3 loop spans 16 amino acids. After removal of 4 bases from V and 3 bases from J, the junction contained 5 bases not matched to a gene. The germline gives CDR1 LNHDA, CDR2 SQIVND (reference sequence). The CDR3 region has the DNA TGTGCCAGTAGTAGTTTAGCGGGGGGGAACTACAATGAGCAGTTCTTC. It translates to CASSSLAGGNYNEQFF.

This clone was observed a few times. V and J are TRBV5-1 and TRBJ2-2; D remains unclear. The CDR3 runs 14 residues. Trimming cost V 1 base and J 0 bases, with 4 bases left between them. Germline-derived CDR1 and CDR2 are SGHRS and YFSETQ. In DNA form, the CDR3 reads TGCGCCAGCAGCTTGAACACGAACACCGGGGAGCTGTTTTTT. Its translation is CASSLNTNTGELFF. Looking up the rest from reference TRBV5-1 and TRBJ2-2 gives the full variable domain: KAGVTQTPRYLIKTRGQQVTLSCSPISGHRSVSWYQQTPGQGLQFLFEYFSETQRNKGNFPGRFSGRQFSNSRSEMNVSTLELGDSALYLCASSLNTNTGELFFGEGSRLTVL.

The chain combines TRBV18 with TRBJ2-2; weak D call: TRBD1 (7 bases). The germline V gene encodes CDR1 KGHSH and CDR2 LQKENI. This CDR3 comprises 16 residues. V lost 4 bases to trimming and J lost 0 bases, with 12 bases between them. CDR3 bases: TGTGCCAGCTCACTTCAGGGGGGCTCGAACACCGGGGAGCTGTTTTTT. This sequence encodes CASSLQGGSNTGELFF.

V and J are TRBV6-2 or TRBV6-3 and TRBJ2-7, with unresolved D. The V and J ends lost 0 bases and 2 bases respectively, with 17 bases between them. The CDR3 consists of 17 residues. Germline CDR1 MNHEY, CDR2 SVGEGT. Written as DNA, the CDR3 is TGTGCCAGCAGTTACTCGACTTTTGGCAGATTAACCTACGAGCAGTACTTC. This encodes CASSYSTFGRLTYEQYF.

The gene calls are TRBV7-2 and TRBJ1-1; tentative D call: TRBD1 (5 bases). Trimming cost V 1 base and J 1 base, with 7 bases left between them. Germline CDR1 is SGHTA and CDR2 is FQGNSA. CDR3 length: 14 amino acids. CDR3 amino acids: CASSLDRRNTEAFF. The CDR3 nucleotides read TGTGCCAGCAGCTTAGACAGGAGGAACACTGAAGCTTTCTTT.

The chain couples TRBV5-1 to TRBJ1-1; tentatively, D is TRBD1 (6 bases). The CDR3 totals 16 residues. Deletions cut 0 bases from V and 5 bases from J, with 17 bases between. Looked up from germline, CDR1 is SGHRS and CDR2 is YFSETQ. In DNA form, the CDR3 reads TGCGCCAGCAGCTTGGCAGCGGGGGCTGGGGGAACTGAAGCTTTCTTT. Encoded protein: CASSLAAGAGGTEAFF.

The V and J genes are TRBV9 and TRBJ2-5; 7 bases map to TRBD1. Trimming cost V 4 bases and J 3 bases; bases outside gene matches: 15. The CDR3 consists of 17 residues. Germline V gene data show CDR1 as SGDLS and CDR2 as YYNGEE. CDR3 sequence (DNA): TGTGCCAGCAGCTCGGGACAGAGGACCCTTTTCGAAGAGACCCAGTACTTC. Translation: CASSSGQRTLFEETQYF.

The CDR3 DNA is TGTGCCAGCAGCTTTAGGACTTCCACCGAAGCTTTCTTT. Encoded protein: CASSFRTSTEAFF. This chain links TRBV11-3 with TRBJ1-1, with no clear D. This CDR3 region has 13 residues. The germline V gene has CDR1 SGHNT and CDR2 YENEEA. Trimming took 3 bases from V and 8 from J, leaving 13 bases between them.

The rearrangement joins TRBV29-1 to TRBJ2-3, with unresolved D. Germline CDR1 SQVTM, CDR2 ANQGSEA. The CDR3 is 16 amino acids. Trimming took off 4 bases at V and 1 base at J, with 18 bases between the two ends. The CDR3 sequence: CSVVLPAEWGTDTQYF. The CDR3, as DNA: TGCAGCGTTGTGTTACCGGCGGAGTGGGGCACAGATACGCAGTATTTT.

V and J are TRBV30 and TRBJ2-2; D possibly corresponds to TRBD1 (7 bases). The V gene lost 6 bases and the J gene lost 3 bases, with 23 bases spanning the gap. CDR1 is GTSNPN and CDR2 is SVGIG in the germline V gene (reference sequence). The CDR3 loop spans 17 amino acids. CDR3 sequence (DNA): TGTGCCTGCCTTCACCAGGGGGGCAATGGGGACACCGGGGAGCTGTTTTTT. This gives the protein CACLHQGGNGDTGELFF. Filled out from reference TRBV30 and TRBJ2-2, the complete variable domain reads SQTIHQWPATLVQPVGSPLSLECTVEGTSNPNLYWYRQAAGRGLQLLFYSVGIGQISSEVPQNLSASRPQDRQFILSSKKLLLSDSGFYLCACLHQGGNGDTGELFFGEGSRLTVL.

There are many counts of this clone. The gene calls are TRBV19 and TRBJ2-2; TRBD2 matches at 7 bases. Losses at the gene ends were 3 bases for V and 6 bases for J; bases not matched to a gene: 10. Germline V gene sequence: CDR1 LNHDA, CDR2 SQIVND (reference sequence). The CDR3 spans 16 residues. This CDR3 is CASSMGSGAAAGELFF. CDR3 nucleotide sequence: TGTGCCAGTAGTATGGGGAGCGGGGCGGCGGCCGGGGAGCTGTTTTTT.

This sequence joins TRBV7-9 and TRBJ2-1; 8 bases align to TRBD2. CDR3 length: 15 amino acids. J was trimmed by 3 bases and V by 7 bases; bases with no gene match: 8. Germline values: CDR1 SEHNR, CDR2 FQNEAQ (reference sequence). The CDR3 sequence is CASKSTGGIYNEQFF. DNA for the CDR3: TGTGCCAGCAAATCTACGGGGGGGATCTACAATGAGCAGTTCTTC.

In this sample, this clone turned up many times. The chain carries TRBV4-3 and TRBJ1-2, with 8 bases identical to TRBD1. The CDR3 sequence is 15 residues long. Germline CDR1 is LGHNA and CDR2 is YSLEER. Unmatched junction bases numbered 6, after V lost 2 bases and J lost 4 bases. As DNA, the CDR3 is TGCGCCAGCAGCCAACCTGGACAGGGCGTCTATGGCTACACCTTC. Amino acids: CASSQPGQGVYGYTF.

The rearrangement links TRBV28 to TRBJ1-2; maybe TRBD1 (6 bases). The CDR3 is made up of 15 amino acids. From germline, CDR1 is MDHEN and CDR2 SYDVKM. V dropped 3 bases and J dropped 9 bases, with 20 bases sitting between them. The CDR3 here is CASSLGAPGLSRYTF. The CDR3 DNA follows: TGTGCCAGCAGTTTGGGGGCACCGGGTCTGTCCCGCTACACCTTC.

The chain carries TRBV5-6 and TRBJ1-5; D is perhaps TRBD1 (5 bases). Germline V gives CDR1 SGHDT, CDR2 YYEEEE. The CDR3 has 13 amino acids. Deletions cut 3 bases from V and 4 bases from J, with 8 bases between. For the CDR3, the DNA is TGTGCCAGCAGCTATGGGGGGAATCAGCCCCAGCATTTT. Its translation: CASSYGGNQPQHF.

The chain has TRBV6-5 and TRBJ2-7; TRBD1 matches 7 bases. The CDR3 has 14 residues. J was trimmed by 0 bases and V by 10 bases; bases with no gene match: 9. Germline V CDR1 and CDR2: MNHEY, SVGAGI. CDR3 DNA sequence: TGTGCCATTCTCCGGGACAGAGCCTCCTACGAGCAGTACTTC. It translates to CAILRDRASYEQYF.